Given below is one TCR beta chain in context. This specimen belongs to a study of blood T cell repertoires in COVID-19. Participants came from about 24 US areas, aged roughly 18 to 95 years. Profiling relied on immunoSEQ multiplex PCR, and the TCRdb table lists in-frame clones only, not all of them. The table includes about 440,000 clones, 90% detected once. The CDR3 covers 17 residues. Between the trimmed V and J ends, which lost 5 bases and 5 bases, there was a span of 22 bases. The germline V gene encodes CDR1 KGHSH and CDR2 LQKENI. This receptor was obtained from a man aged 18 to 29 who had recovered from COVID-19. The sequenced sample consisted of PBMCs or T cells enriched from blood (not recorded which). This chain joins TRBV18 and TRBJ1-5, with unresolved D. CDR3 region: CASSRKHIVTGYQPQHF. The CDR3 nucleotides are TGTGCCAGCTCAAGGAAGCACATCGTTACGGGGTATCAGCCCCAGCATTTT.